A selection of T cell receptor beta chains follows, all from one sample in a study of metastatic and nonmetastatic thyroid tumors. TCRdb reprocessed the PCR reads using MiXCR. Of around 40,000 clones in the sample, about a sixth were seen once. The sample consisted of blood. Receptor source: a male donor with papillary thyroid cancer or a benign thyroid nodule (not recorded which). Some clones in this sample may be carry-over from other donors' samples. CDR3s include the opening cysteine and the closing phenylalanine or tryptophan. D genes are given only for firm matches. Some rows have no size entry. The others give once, few or many, or a class for an expanded clone.

j_call clone_size d_call v_call cdr3_nt cdr3_aa
TRBJ2-2 many . TRBV7-7 TGTGCTAGCAGCTTCCGGACTGACACCGGGGAGCTGTTTTTT CASSFRTDTGELFF
TRBJ2-2 many . TRBV19 TGTGCCAGTAGTAGGGGGGGTACAGGGGACACCGGGGAGCTGTTTTTT CASSRGGTGDTGELFF
TRBJ2-7 many . TRBV6-1 TGTGCCAGCAGTGAACTGGACAGCTTAACCACCTACGAGCAGTACTTC CASSELDSLTTYEQYF
TRBJ2-1 many . TRBV11-2 TGTGCCAGCAGCTTATTCCTCTCCGCGGGGCAGTTCTTC CASSLFLSAGQFF
TRBJ1-3 many TRBD1 TRBV20-1 TGCAGTGCTAGAGCCCCAGACAGGACAGGCCGAGGGGGATACTCTGGAAACACCATATATTTT CSARAPDRTGRGGYSGNTIYF
TRBJ1-2 few . TRBV12-3/TRBV12-4 TGTGCCAGCAGTATAATGCTGGAAATCGGCTACACCTTC CASSIMLEIGYTF
TRBJ2-5 many . TRBV30 TGTGCCTGGACTAGGCAAGAGACCCAGTACTTC CAWTRQETQYF
TRBJ1-5 many TRBD1 TRBV2 TGTGCCAGCAGGCCGGGACAGCAGGACCTTAAGCGCAATCAGCCCCAGCATTTT CASRPGQQDLKRNQPQHF
TRBJ2-7 once TRBD1 TRBV20-1 TGCAGTGCTAGTGACAGGGTTGAGTACGATCAGTACTTC CSASDRVEYDQYF
TRBJ2-2 many TRBD2 TRBV4-1 TGCGCCAGCAGCCAAGTTACCGGACTAGCGGGATTCCCCACCGGGGAGCTGTTTTTT CASSQVTGLAGFPTGELFF
TRBJ2-2 many TRBD2 TRBV9 TGTGCCAGCAGCGCGTTGACTAGCGGGGGGTACACCGGGGAGCTGTTTTTT CASSALTSGGYTGELFF
TRBJ2-3 once . TRBV7-7 TGTGCCAGCAGCCCTACGATACTGGACACAGATACGCAGTATTTT CASSPTILDTDTQYF
TRBJ1-4 many . TRBV12-3/TRBV12-4 TGTGCCAGCAGTTTTTTTGGAAGTGAAAAACTGTTTTTT CASSFFGSEKLFF
TRBJ1-5 . TRBD1 TRBV20-1 TGCAGTGCTTGGACAGGGGTCCTCAATCAGCCCCAGCATTTT CSAWTGVLNQPQHF
TRBJ2-5 many TRBD2 TRBV5-1 TGCGCCAGCAGGTCAGCGGGGGGGACCGAGACCCAGTACTTC CASRSAGGTETQYF
TRBJ2-5 many TRBD1 TRBV5-1 TGCGCCAGCAGCAACCCGGACAGGGGCGAGACCCAGTACTTC CASSNPDRGETQYF
TRBJ1-6 many . TRBV3-1 TGTGCCAGCGCCCGGGAGGGTGCTGCCTCACCCCTCCACTTT CASAREGAASPLHF
TRBJ2-3 many . TRBV7-2 TGTGCCAGCAGCTTAGGGACAGTCAGCACAGATACGCAGTATTTT CASSLGTVSTDTQYF
TRBJ1-6 many . TRBV25-1 TGTGCCAGCAGTGGAGACTCCAATGCGATTTTGACCCTCCACTTT CASSGDSNAILTLHF
TRBJ2-3 . TRBD2 TRBV19 TGTGCCAGTAGTCTCCAGCGGGGGTGCCGGAGTACAGATACGCAGTATTTT CASSLQRGCRSTDTQYF
TRBJ2-6 . TRBD1 TRBV20-1 TGCAGTGCTCTCTTGGACAGGGATATGTCTGGGGCCAACGTCCTGACTTTC CSALLDRDMSGANVLTF
TRBJ2-1 many . TRBV7-2 TGTGCCAGCAGCCCCCGCTCCTACAATGAGCAGTTCTTC CASSPRSYNEQFF
TRBJ2-2 . TRBD1 TRBV6-2/TRBV6-3 TGTGCAAGCCAAGCCACAGGGGACGGGCGGACCGGGGAGCTGTTTTTT CASQATGDGRTGELFF
TRBJ1-3 . . TRBV7-2 TGTGCCAGCAGAACAGGGATAACTGGAAACACCATATATTTT CASRTGITGNTIYF
TRBJ2-3 few . TRBV28 TGTGCCAGCCGGGGGTTCAACACAGATACGCAGTATTTT CASRGFNTDTQYF
TRBJ2-7 . TRBD2 TRBV24-1 TGTGCCACCAGTGATACAGGGACTAGCGGGATAACTAACGAGCAGTACTTC CATSDTGTSGITNEQYF
TRBJ1-2 many . TRBV6-4 TGTGCCAGCAGTGACTCCGCCAGAAACTATGGCTACACCTTC CASSDSARNYGYTF
TRBJ2-7 medium-sized . TRBV20-1 TGCAGTGCTAGAGATCCGCCCGAGTACGAGCAGTACTTC CSARDPPEYEQYF
TRBJ2-1 many . TRBV4-2 TGTGCCAGCAGCCGACATACCATAGCTTTCACAGGGAATGAGCAGTTCTTC CASSRHTIAFTGNEQFF
TRBJ2-1 many . TRBV12-5 TGTGCTAGTGGGCGCCCCCACGACAATGAGCAGTTCTTC CASGRPHDNEQFF
TRBJ2-5 . TRBD2 TRBV30 TGTGCCTGTCGTACGGGACTAGCGGGAGCCGGGGAGACCCAGTACTTC CACRTGLAGAGETQYF
TRBJ1-1 many . TRBV7-7 TGTGCCAGCAGCCCCAATATGAACACTGAAGCTTTCTTT CASSPNMNTEAFF
TRBJ2-7 many TRBD2 TRBV18 TGTGCCAGCTCAACAAGCGGGAGTCTGGGTGAGCAGTACTTC CASSTSGSLGEQYF
TRBJ2-7 many . TRBV29-1 TGCAGCGTTGAGGTCAGGAGGGGCGCCTACGAGCAGTACTTC CSVEVRRGAYEQYF
TRBJ2-3 few TRBD2 TRBV20-1 TGCAGTGCAATTAGCGGGGGGGCGGCAGATACGCAGTATTTT CSAISGGAADTQYF
TRBJ2-1 many . TRBV2 TGTGCCAGCAGTGATCACGGCCTCAATGAGCAGTTCTTC CASSDHGLNEQFF
TRBJ2-1 many TRBD1 TRBV20-1 TGCAGTGCTAAGAAGTCCCAGGGACAGGGCGGAAGCGCGATGGAAGAGCAGTTCTTC CSAKKSQGQGGSAMEEQFF
TRBJ1-2 . . TRBV2 TGTGCCAGCACTGGACAGTACGGTGGCTACACCTTC CASTGQYGGYTF
TRBJ2-7 many TRBD2 TRBV28 TGTGCCAGCAGTGTCGGCACTAGCGGACCCTACGAGCAGTACTTC CASSVGTSGPYEQYF
TRBJ1-4 . . TRBV7-7 TGTGCTAGCAGCCCCGGGGGCTTGGTATCTAATGAAAAACTGTTTTTT CASSPGGLVSNEKLFF
TRBJ1-4 many . TRBV18 TGTGCCAGCTCACAGGGAGGAAGGGAAAAACTGTTTTTT CASSQGGREKLFF
TRBJ2-7 medium-sized . TRBV12-3/TRBV12-4 TGTGCCAGCACCGAGACAGGAGACGAGCAGTACTTC CASTETGDEQYF
TRBJ2-5 . . TRBV7-9 TGTGCCAGCATCTTAGCTCCGACCCTCGGAGAGACCCAGTACTTC CASILAPTLGETQYF
TRBJ1-2 many . TRBV2 TGTGCCAGCAGTGAAGGCGGCAGTAACTATGGCTACACCTTC CASSEGGSNYGYTF
TRBJ2-4 many . TRBV7-3 TGTGCCAGCAGCGCGACGGGACTAGCCAAAAACATTCAGTACTTC CASSATGLAKNIQYF
TRBJ2-1 many TRBD2 TRBV29-1 TGCAGCGTTGATGGACTAGCGGGAGGGCCGGGCTCCTACAATGAGCAGTTCTTC CSVDGLAGGPGSYNEQFF